This TCR beta chain was obtained from a study of CD8+CD57+ T cells in acquired aplastic anemia. The overall study: The average for DNA from sorted CD4+ and CD8+ cells was approximately 3.2 ug.

The CDR3 is 14 residues long. V was cut by 6 bases and J by 5 bases, with 17 bases left in between. Looked up from germline, CDR1 is SGDLS and CDR2 is YYNGEE. Study-wide results and limits: Statistical testing detected no significant gap in CD8+ Simpson's diversity between patients and controls.

Genomic DNA, serving as template, underwent TCR beta VDJ and CDR3 profiling. TCRdb re-derived calls from the reads in MiXCR, one entry per CDR3 protein. The table shows about 160,000 distinct CDR3 sequences, with 40% to 60% occurring only once. Patients included in sequencing had previously demonstrated CD8+CD57+ cell expansion by flow cytometry. As a group, the patients uniformly had severe acquired aplastic anemia. Patients had undergone no therapy by the time their blood was sampled. The table lists this clonotype with many counts. Its specificity is unknown. The chain recombines TRBV9 with TRBJ1-1; D uncertain. This clonotype was sampled from a human donor with aplastic anemia. Sample: sorted CD4+, CD8+, or CD8+CD57+ T cells (not recorded which) from PBMCs. In DNA form, the CDR3 reads TGTGCCAGCACCCCCTCTGGAGGGTCAACTGAAGCTTTCTTT. It encodes CASTPSGGSTEAFF.